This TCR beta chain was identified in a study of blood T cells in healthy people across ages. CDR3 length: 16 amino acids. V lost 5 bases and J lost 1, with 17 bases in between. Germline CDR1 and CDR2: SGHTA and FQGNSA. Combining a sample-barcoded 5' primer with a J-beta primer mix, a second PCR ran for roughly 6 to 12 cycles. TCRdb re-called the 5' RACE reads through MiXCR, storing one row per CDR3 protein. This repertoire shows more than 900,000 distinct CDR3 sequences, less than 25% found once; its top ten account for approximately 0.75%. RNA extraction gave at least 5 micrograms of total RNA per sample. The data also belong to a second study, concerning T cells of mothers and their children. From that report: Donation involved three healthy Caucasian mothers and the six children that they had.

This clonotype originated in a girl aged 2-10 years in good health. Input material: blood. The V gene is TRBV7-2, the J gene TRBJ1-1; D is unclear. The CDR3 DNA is TGTGCCAGCAGCACGAGGTCCCCCTCGCGGAACACTGAAGCTTTCTTT. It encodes CASSTRSPSRNTEAFF.